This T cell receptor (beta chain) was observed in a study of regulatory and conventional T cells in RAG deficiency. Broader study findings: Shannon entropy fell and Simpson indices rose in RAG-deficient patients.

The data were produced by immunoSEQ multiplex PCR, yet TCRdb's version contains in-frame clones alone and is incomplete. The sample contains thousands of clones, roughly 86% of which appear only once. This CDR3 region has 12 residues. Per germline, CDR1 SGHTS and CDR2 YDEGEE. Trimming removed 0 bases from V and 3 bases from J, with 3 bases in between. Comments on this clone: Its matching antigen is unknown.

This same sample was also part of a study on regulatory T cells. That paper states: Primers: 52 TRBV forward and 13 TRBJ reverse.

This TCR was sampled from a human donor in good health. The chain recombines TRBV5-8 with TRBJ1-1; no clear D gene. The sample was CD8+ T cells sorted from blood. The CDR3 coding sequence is TGTGCCAGCAGCTTGGGCCACACTGAAGCTTTCTTT. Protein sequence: CASSLGHTEAFF.